This T cell receptor (beta chain) was profiled in a study of beta chain features in type 1 diabetes. In total, each donor contributed a single heparinised blood draw that averaged around 0.12 L. Researchers reported sorting CD4+ naive, central memory, regulatory and stem cell-like memory cells via CD45RO/CCR7/CD25/CD127/CD95/CD27. CDR3 length equals 17 residues. Germline values: CDR1 SQVTM, CDR2 ANQGSEA. V shed 6 bases and J 0 bases; nucleotides not matched to a gene: 12. Study results and limitations: Patients and controls would share equally any PCR tilt toward shorter templates. The study found that naive, central memory and Treg TCRB repertoires appeared more similar in patients than in healthy donors. Shorter TCRB CDR3s, moderately but significantly so, were found in Type 1 diabetes patients in all four CD4+ subsets.

As to this clone: Its antigen is not identified.

Every bit of the isolated RNA underwent reverse transcription, so sequencing read expressed TCRB transcripts. Clones were sequenced by immunoSEQ multiplex PCR, and TCRdb holds only the in-frame ones, with some missing. The sample contains roughly 100,000 clones, under 30% of which appear only once. The clonotype originates from a woman aged 18-29 years with type 1 diabetes. Sequencing input: central memory CD4+ T cells from blood. The chain carries TRBV29-1 and TRBJ2-1, with TRBD2 identical over 9 bases. CDR3 sequence: CSVTSSGELSSYNEQFF. The CDR3 DNA reads TGCAGCGTCACGTCTAGCGGGGAGTTGAGCTCCTACAATGAGCAGTTCTTC.